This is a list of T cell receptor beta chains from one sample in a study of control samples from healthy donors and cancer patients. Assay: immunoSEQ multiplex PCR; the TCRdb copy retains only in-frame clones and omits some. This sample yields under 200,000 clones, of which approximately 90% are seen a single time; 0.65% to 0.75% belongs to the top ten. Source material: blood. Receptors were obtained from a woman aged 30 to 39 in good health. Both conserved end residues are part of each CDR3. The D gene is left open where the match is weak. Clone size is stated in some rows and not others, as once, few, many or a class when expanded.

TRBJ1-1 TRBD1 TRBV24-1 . CATTTGLNTEAFF TGTGCCACCACGACAGGGCTGAACACTGAAGCTTTCTTT
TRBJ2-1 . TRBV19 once CASSTGADNEQFF TGTGCCAGTAGTACGGGAGCCGACAATGAGCAGTTCTTC
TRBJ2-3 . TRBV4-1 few CASSQDAFRDTQYF TGCGCCAGCAGCCAAGACGCGTTCCGAGATACGCAGTATTTT
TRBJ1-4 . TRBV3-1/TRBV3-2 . CASSQDLPGPNEKLFF TGTGCCAGCAGCCAAGATCTCCCCGGGCCTAATGAAAAACTGTTTTTT
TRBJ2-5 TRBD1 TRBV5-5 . CASSSTRDRAFETQYF TGTGCCAGCAGCTCAACCCGGGACAGGGCATTCGAGACCCAGTACTTC
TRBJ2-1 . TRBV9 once CASSVGTLPNEQFF TGTGCCAGCAGCGTGGGGACGCTACCCAATGAGCAGTTCTTC
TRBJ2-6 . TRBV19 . CASSFVTSGANVLTF TGTGCCAGTAGTTTTGTGACCTCTGGGGCCAACGTCCTGACTTTC
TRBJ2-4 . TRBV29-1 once CSVGEWERDIQYF TGCAGCGTTGGGGAATGGGAGAGAGACATTCAGTACTTC
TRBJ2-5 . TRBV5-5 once CASSLDSSAQYF TGTGCCAGCAGCTTGGATAGCTCGGCCCAGTACTTC
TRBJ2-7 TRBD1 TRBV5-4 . CASSLPGGSYEQYF TGTGCCAGCAGCTTGCCAGGGGGCTCCTACGAGCAGTACTTC
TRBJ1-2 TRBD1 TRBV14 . CASSQAVGRGYSAYGYTF TGTGCCAGCAGCCAAGCAGTGGGCAGGGGGTATTCGGCGTATGGCTACACCTTC
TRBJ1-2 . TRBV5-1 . CARGGEGGLYGYTF TGCGCCCGCGGGGGTGAGGGGGGACTCTATGGCTACACCTTC
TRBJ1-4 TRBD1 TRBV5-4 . CASSSIDGQGIF TGTGCCAGCAGCTCCATCGATGGACAGGGGATTTTT
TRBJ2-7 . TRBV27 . CASSSPSGVTYEQYF TGTGCCAGCAGTAGTCCCAGCGGCGTAACCTACGAGCAGTACTTC
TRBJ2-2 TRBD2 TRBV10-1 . CASSWCGRGSGELFF TGCGCCAGCAGTTGGTGCGGGAGGGGATCCGGGGAGCTGTTTTTT
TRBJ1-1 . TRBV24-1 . CATSGGGYFFF TGTGCCACCAGTGGTGGGGGATACTTCTTCTTT
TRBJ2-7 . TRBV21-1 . CASMVAGVGTETGTSGWGEQYF TGTGCCAGCATGGTAGCTGGGGTAGGGACTGAGACCGGGACTAGCGGGTGGGGCGAGCAGTACTTC
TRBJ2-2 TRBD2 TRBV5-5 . CASSPGGLGGNTGELFF TGTGCCAGCAGCCCGGGGGGGCTAGGCGGGAACACCGGGGAGCTGTTTTTT
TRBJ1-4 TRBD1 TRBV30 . CAWNRGSTATNEKLFF TGTGCCTGGAACAGGGGGTCAACTGCAACTAATGAAAAACTGTTTTTT
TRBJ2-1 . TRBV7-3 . CASSLNGYDQFF TGTGCCAGCAGCTTAAACGGCTACGACCAGTTCTTC
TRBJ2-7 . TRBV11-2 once CASSLSGAGGYEQYF TGTGCCAGCAGCTTAAGTGGTGCAGGAGGATACGAGCAGTACTTC
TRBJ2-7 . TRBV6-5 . CASSRPGGSSYEQYF TGTGCCAGCAGTCGACCCGGGGGAAGCTCCTACGAGCAGTACTTC
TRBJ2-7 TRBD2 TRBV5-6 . CASSLGAGASYEQYF TGTGCCAGCAGCTTGGGGGCGGGAGCGTCGTACGAGCAGTACTTC
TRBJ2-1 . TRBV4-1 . CASSQRTGTFNEQFF TGCGCCAGCAGCCAACGGACCGGGACTTTCAATGAGCAGTTCTTC
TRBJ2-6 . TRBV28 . CASTNPLGAGANVLTF TGTGCCAGCACAAATCCCCTAGGGGCTGGGGCCAACGTCCTGACTTTC
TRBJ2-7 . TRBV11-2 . CASSTRWGPEQYF TGTGCCAGCAGCACCCGGTGGGGACCCGAGCAGTACTTC
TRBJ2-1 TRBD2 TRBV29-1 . CSVVGLAGGGLSYNEQFF TGCAGCGTTGTAGGACTAGCGGGAGGCGGGTTGTCCTACAATGAGCAGTTCTTC
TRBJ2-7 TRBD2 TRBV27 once CASSLSAGAHEQYF TGTGCCAGCAGTTTATCAGCGGGAGCTCACGAGCAGTACTTC
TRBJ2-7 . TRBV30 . CAWSQAALDPYEQYF TGTGCCTGGAGTCAGGCGGCCCTCGATCCCTACGAGCAGTACTTC
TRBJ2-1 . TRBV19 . CASSTNRRNEQFF TGTGCCAGTAGTACTAATCGGCGCAATGAGCAGTTCTTC
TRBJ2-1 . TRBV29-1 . CSVGGQGFSSYNEQFF TGCAGCGTCGGGGGGCAGGGGTTTAGCTCCTACAATGAGCAGTTCTTC
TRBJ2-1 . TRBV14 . CASSLRNEQFF TGTGCCAGCAGCCTAAGGAATGAGCAGTTCTTC
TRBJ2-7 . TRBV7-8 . CASSLGAYEQYF TGTGCCAGCAGCTTAGGAGCATACGAGCAGTACTTC
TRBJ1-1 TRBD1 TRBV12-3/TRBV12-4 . CASSLQGATEAFF TGTGCCAGCAGTTTGCAGGGGGCCACTGAAGCTTTCTTT
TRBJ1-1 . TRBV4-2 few CASSQDEERSEAFF TGTGCCAGCAGCCAAGATGAGGAAAGGTCTGAAGCTTTCTTT
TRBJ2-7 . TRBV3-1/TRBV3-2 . CASSSRYEQYF TGTGCCAGCAGCTCGCGCTACGAGCAGTACTTC
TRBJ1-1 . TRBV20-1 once CSASRGTTEAFF TGCAGTGCTAGTAGGGGGACGACTGAAGCTTTCTTT
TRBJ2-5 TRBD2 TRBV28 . CASSFTGLVGQETQYF TGTGCCAGCAGTTTCACGGGACTAGTGGGCCAAGAGACCCAGTACTTC
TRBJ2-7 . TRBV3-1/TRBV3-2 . CASSQDSGTPYEQYF TGTGCCAGCAGCCAAGATTCCGGTACCCCCTACGAGCAGTACTTC
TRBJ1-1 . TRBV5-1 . CASSRHPPGVDLYTTEAFF TGCGCCAGCAGCCGACACCCTCCAGGGGTCGATTTGTATACCACTGAAGCTTTCTTT
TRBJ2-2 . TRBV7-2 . CASSFFLRMAGELFF TGTGCCAGCAGCTTTTTTTTGAGGATGGCCGGGGAGCTGTTTTTT